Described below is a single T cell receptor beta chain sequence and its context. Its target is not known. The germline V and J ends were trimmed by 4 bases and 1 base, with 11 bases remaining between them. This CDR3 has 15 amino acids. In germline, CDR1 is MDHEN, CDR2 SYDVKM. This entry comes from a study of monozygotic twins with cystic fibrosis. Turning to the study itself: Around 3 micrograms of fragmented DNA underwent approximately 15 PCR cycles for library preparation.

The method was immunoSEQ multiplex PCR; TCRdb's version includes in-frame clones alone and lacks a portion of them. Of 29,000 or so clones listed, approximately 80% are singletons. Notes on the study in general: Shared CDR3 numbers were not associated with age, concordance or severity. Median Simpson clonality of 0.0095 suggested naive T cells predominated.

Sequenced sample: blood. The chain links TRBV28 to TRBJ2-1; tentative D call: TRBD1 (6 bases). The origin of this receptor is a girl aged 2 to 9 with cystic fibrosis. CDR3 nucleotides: TGTGCCAGCAGTTCAAACAGGGTGTCCTACAATGAGCAGTTCTTC. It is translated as CASSSNRVSYNEQFF. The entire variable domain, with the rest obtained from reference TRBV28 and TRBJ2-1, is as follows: DVKVTQSSRYLVKRTGEKVFLECVQDMDHENMFWYRQDPGLGLRLIYFSYDVKMKEKGDIPEGYSVSREKKERFSLILESASTNQTSMYLCASSSNRVSYNEQFFGPGTRLTVL.